The next 12 T cell receptor beta chains were all read from a single sample in a study of T cells in localized non-small cell lung cancer. Profiled with immunoSEQ multiplex PCR; TCRdb holds only in-frame clones, not every one. The sample contains approximately 10,000 clones, about four fifths of which appear only once. Sequencing used peripheral blood mononuclear cells, obtained before any cancer treatment. The receptors were gathered from a female donor over 55 with stage II lung adenocarcinoma.

V gene TRBV5-1 combines with J gene TRBJ1-2; D ambiguous. V lost 2 bases and J lost 2, with 10 bases in between. Per the germline V gene, CDR1 is SGHRS and CDR2 is YFSETQ. The CDR3 contains 14 residues. This chain's CDR3 is CASSFLDENYGYTF. In nucleotides, the CDR3 is TGCGCCAGCAGCTTCCTAGACGAGAACTATGGCTACACCTTC. Complete variable domain (other parts from reference TRBV5-1 and TRBJ1-2): KAGVTQTPRYLIKTRGQQVTLSCSPISGHRSVSWYQQTPGQGLQFLFEYFSETQRNKGNFPGRFSGRQFSNSRSEMNVSTLELGDSALYLCASSFLDENYGYTFGSGTRLTVV.

The chain couples TRBV5-4 to TRBJ2-7; possibly TRBD1 for D (8 bases). The CDR3 consists of 16 residues. Trimming pared 0 bases from V and 0 bases from J, leaving 13 bases between. Germline V lookup: CDR1 SGHNT, CDR2 YYREEE (reference sequence). CDR3 DNA sequence: TGTGCCAGCAGCTTGGGAAGCGGGACAGGCTCCTACGAGCAGTACTTC. Protein product: CASSLGSGTGSYEQYF.

The rearrangement links TRBV19 to TRBJ1-5, with D possibly being TRBD1 (6 bases). Germline CDR1 LNHDA, CDR2 SQIVND (reference sequence). V gave up 5 bases and J gave up 3 bases, with 11 bases separating them. This CDR3 spans 14 amino acids. DNA for the CDR3: TGTGCCAGTAGTGCTTACAGGGACAATCAGCCCCAGCATTTT. Protein: CASSAYRDNQPQHF.

This clone was counted a single time. The V and J genes are TRBV5-1 and TRBJ2-7; D tentatively reads TRBD1 or TRBD2 (6 bases each). Germline CDR1 SGHRS, CDR2 YFSETQ. The CDR3 is 15 amino acids. Deletions cut 5 bases from V and 6 bases from J, with 21 bases between. CDR3 sequence (DNA): TGCGCCAGCAGTCGGGAAGGGGGGTTATTGACCGAGCAGTACTTC. Its translation: CASSREGGLLTEQYF. Looking up the rest from reference TRBV5-1 and TRBJ2-7 gives the full variable domain: KAGVTQTPRYLIKTRGQQVTLSCSPISGHRSVSWYQQTPGQGLQFLFEYFSETQRNKGNFPGRFSGRQFSNSRSEMNVSTLELGDSALYLCASSREGGLLTEQYFGPGTRLTVT.

This clone is a singleton in its sample. The V gene is TRBV5-1, the J gene TRBJ1-4, with D hard to call. Trimming took off 4 bases at V and 5 bases at J, with 12 bases between the two ends. The CDR3 covers 14 residues. The germline CDR1 and CDR2 sequences are SGHRS and YFSETQ. The CDR3: CASSPYTGNEKLFF. The CDR3 DNA reads as TGCGCCAGCAGCCCTTATACGGGAAATGAAAAACTGTTTTTT.

The chain uses TRBV27 and TRBJ1-5; possible D gene TRBD1, 5 bases. Germline V gene sequence: CDR1 MNHEY, CDR2 SMNVEV (reference sequence). The length of the CDR3 is 13 residues. The germline V and J ends were trimmed by 8 bases and 5 bases, with 13 bases remaining between them. CDR3 sequence (DNA): TGTGCCAGCGGCCGCGGGGGTGATCAGCCCCAGCATTTT. Amino acids: CASGRGGDQPQHF.

This sequence joins TRBV5-1 and TRBJ1-1, with D uncertain. Germline values: CDR1 SGHRS, CDR2 YFSETQ. This CDR3 has 13 residues. V dropped 0 bases and J dropped 3 bases, with 6 bases sitting between them. In DNA form, the CDR3 reads TGCGCCAGCAGCTTGGCCTTGGACACTGAAGCTTTCTTT. As protein: CASSLALDTEAFF.

The rearrangement joins TRBV4-1 to TRBJ2-6; 9 bases agree with TRBD1. Trimming cost V 3 bases and J 0 bases; bases outside gene matches: 3. The CDR3 has 17 amino acids. The germline gives CDR1 MGHRA, CDR2 YSYEKL. CDR3 protein: CASSQGQGSSGANVLTF. In nucleotides, the CDR3 is TGCGCCAGCAGCCAGGGACAGGGCTCCTCTGGGGCCAACGTCCTGACTTTC.

This chain uses TRBV7-6 with TRBJ2-1, with 13 bases identical to TRBD2. V shed 5 bases and J 7 bases; nucleotides not matched to a gene: 2. Germline V CDR1 and CDR2: SGHVS, FNYEAQ. The CDR3 contains 14 residues. The CDR3 DNA sequence: TGTGCCAGCAGCCAGGGACTAGCGGGGAATGAGCAGTTCTTC. Its translation is CASSQGLAGNEQFF.

The chain uses TRBV27 and TRBJ2-3; the D gene is possibly TRBD2 (6 bases). CDR3 length equals 14 residues. Germline CDR1 MNHEY, CDR2 SMNVEV (reference sequence). Trimming took 6 bases from V and 1 from J, leaving 11 bases between them. The CDR3 coding sequence is TGTGCCAGCAGCGGGAGTCGGGGCACAGATACGCAGTATTTT. Its protein product is CASSGSRGTDTQYF.

V and J are TRBV29-1 and TRBJ1-4; 7 nucleotides align to TRBD1. Germline CDR1 SQVTM, CDR2 ANQGSEA. The CDR3 length is 14 residues. With 5 bases clipped from V and 8 bases from J, the junction kept 11 bases outside the gene matches. The CDR3 protein is CSVSDRDPGEKLFF. For the CDR3, the DNA is TGCAGCGTTAGCGACAGGGACCCCGGGGAAAAACTGTTTTTT.

The J gene is TRBJ2-3, the V gene TRBV5-1; 14 positions agree with TRBD2. This CDR3 is built from 18 residues. The ends lost 2 bases at V and 2 bases at J; junction bases unmatched: 7. In germline, CDR1 is SGHRS, CDR2 YFSETQ. The DNA of the CDR3 is TGCGCCAGCAGCTTCGGACTAGCGGGAGGAGGTCTCACAGATACGCAGTATTTT. Translating it yields CASSFGLAGGGLTDTQYF.